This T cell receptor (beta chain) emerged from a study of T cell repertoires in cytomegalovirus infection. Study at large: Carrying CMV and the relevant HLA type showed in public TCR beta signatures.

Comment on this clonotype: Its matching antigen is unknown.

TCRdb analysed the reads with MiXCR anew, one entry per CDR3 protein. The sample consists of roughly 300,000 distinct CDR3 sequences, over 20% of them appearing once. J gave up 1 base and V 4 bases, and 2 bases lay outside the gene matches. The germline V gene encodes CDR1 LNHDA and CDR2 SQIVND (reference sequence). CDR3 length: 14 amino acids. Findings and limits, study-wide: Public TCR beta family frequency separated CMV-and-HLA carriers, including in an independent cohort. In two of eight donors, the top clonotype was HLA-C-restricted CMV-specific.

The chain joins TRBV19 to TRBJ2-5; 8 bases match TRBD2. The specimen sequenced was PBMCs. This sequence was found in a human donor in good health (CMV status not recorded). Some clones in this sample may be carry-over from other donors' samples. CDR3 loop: CASSTSGPQETQYF. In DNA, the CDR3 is TGTGCCAGTAGTACTAGCGGGCCCCAAGAGACCCAGTACTTC.